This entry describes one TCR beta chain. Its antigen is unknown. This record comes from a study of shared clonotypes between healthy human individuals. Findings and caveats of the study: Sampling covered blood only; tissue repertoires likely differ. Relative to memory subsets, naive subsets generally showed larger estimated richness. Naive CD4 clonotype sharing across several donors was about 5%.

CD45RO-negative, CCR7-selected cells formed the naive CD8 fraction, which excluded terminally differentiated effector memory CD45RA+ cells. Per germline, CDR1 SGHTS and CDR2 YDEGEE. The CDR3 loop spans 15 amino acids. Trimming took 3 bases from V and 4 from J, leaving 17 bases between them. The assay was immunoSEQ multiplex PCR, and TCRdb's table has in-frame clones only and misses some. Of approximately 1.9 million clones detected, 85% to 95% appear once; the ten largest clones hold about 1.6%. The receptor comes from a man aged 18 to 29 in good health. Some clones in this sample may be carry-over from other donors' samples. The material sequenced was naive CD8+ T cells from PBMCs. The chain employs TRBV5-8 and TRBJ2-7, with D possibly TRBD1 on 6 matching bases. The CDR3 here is CASSSDGTLLYEQYF. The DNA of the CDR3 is TGTGCCAGCAGCTCGGACGGGACACTCCTTTACGAGCAGTACTTC.